The following is a TCR beta chain sequence with its context. What it recognizes is unknown. The sample is drawn from a study of T cell repertoires in cytomegalovirus infection. At the level of the study: Both recently identified HLA-C-restricted and well-studied HLA-B-restricted CMV epitopes were used in the study. An indication of both CMV infection and matching HLA type came from public TCR beta signatures. Study-level findings and limits: Based on cumulative public TCR beta family frequency, carriers of CMV plus the relevant HLA were identified.

The CDR3 has 14 residues. With V trimmed by 3 bases and J by 1 base, 2 bases remained unmatched. TCRdb re-derived calls from the reads in MiXCR, one entry per CDR3 protein. Here the sample spans around 500,000 distinct CDR3 sequences, approximately 40% being singletons. The sequencing used cultured PBMCs, collected from culture after CMV antigen stimulation. The sequence came from a human donor in good health (CMV status not recorded). Some clones in this sample may be carry-over from other donors' samples. The rearrangement joins TRBV12-3 or TRBV12-4 to TRBJ1-1; TRBD1 matches 7 bases. In DNA form, the CDR3 reads TGTGCCAGCAGTTTGGGACAGCCGAACACTGAAGCTTTCTTT. This translates into CASSLGQPNTEAFF.